One T cell receptor beta chain is described in this entry. Its matching antigen is unknown. Unmatched junction bases numbered 2, after V lost 4 bases and J lost 7 bases. There are 13 residues in the CDR3. Germline V gene sequence: CDR1 SNHLY, CDR2 FYNNEI. This entry comes from a study of T cells in localized non-small cell lung cancer. Overall study findings and caveats: Peak T cell clonality was found in uninvolved adjacent lung, exceeding tumor. Within adjacent lung there appeared a median approximately 62 of the top 100 tumor clones. Higher blood T cell density went with longer overall survival. Investigators sequenced only a single tumor region, leaving heterogeneity possible.

The assay was immunoSEQ multiplex PCR, and TCRdb's table has in-frame clones only and misses some. The sample includes some 29,000 clones, 80% to 90% of them seen just once. Source: peripheral blood, taken before any cancer treatment. The rearrangement uses TRBV2 and TRBJ1-4, with 8 bases identical to TRBD1. This sequence was found in a male donor older than 55 with stage I lung adenocarcinoma. In DNA, the CDR3 is TGTGCCAGCAGTGCAGGGGGCCCTGAAAAACTGTTTTTT. Encoded protein: CASSAGGPEKLFF. Variable domain in full (rest from reference TRBV2 and TRBJ1-4): EPEVTQTPSHQVTQMGQEVILRCVPISNHLYFYWYRQILGQKVEFLVSFYNNEISEKSEIFDDQFSVERPDGSNFTLKIRSTKLEDSAMYFCASSAGGPEKLFFGSGTQLSVL.